Below are 11 T cell receptor beta chains sequenced from a single sample in a study of shared clonotypes between healthy human individuals. Sequenced by immunoSEQ multiplex PCR; TCRdb stores in-frame clones only, minus some. The data contain around 700,000 clones, less than 80% of them seen just once; the ten biggest clones take up around 2%. Input material: memory CD4+ T cells sorted from blood. The subset here: CD45RA-negative fraction. These receptors were taken from a woman aged 25 to 39 in good health.

With respect to this clone: A read error is possible here, since a much larger clone lies one base away. The sample carries other DNA sequences with the same CDR3. The V and J genes are TRBV5-1 and TRBJ2-1; D remains unclear. V was cut by 4 bases and J by 1 base, with 12 bases left in between. The germline gives CDR1 SGHRS, CDR2 YFSETQ. The CDR3 extends over 15 amino acids. CDR3 nucleotide sequence: TGCGCCAGCAGCCCCGACTCCTTTTCCTACAATGAGCAGTTCTTC. Protein: CASSPDSFSYNEQFF.

This clone appeared once. In nucleotides, the CDR3 is TGTGCCAGCAGTCCGCGGACTAGCGGGAGTCGGGTCGCCGGGGAGCTGTTTTTT. Protein sequence: CASSPRTSGSRVAGELFF. V is TRBV28 and J is TRBJ2-2, with 13 positions matching TRBD2. Trimming at V came to 5 bases and at J to 6 bases, leaving 12 bases not matched to a gene. CDR3 length: 18 residues. Germline assignment: CDR1 MDHEN and CDR2 SYDVKM.

The rearrangement links TRBV6-5 to TRBJ2-7, with D maybe TRBD1 (6 bases). V gave up 6 bases and J gave up 2 bases, with 14 bases separating them. The CDR3 has 14 residues. Per the germline V gene, CDR1 is MNHEY and CDR2 is SVGAGI. The CDR3 spells CASSRQGPPYEQYF. CDR3 coding DNA: TGTGCCAGCAGCCGGCAGGGGCCGCCCTACGAGCAGTACTTC.

The rearrangement links TRBV5-1 to TRBJ2-5; D not certain. This CDR3 is 15 amino acids long. Germline values: CDR1 SGHRS, CDR2 YFSETQ. Trimming cost V 2 bases and J 3 bases, with 14 bases left between them. The CDR3 DNA is TGCGCCAGCAGCTTCGTAAATACCAGAGAAGAGACCCAGTACTTC. Translation gives CASSFVNTREETQYF.

J is TRBJ2-7 and V is TRBV5-1; D uncertain. The CDR3 has 14 residues. The germline gives CDR1 SGHRS, CDR2 YFSETQ. Trimming pared 0 bases from V and 3 bases from J, leaving 10 bases between. CDR3 nucleotides: TGCGCCAGCAGCTTGGACAGAAACAGCTACGAGCAGTACTTC. This translates into CASSLDRNSYEQYF.

The table lists this clone with a few counts. The DNA for the CDR3 is TGTGCCAGCAGCTCAGAACTGGGGGCGGACACCGGGGAGCTGTTTTTT. Protein: CASSSELGADTGELFF. The V gene is TRBV7-9, the J gene TRBJ2-2; the D gene is possibly TRBD1 (6 bases). The germline V gene encodes CDR1 SEHNR and CDR2 FQNEAQ (reference sequence). CDR3 length equals 16 residues. The V end was cut by 4 bases, the J end by 3 bases, with 15 bases between.

This clone showed up many times. V is TRBV7-6 and J is TRBJ2-3, with a weak D call TRBD2 (5 bases). This CDR3 has 14 residues. V was trimmed by 3 bases and J by 5 bases, leaving 12 bases between them. The germline gives CDR1 SGHVS, CDR2 FNYEAQ. This chain's CDR3 is CASSFGLHGDTQYF. The CDR3 bases are TGTGCCAGCAGCTTCGGACTGCATGGAGATACGCAGTATTTT. The full variable domain, with the rest looked up from reference TRBV7-6 and TRBJ2-3, is GAGVSQSPRYKVTKRGQDVALRCDPISGHVSLYWYRQALGQGPEFLTYFNYEAQQDKSGLPNDRFSAERPEGSISTLTIQRTEQRDSAMYRCASSFGLHGDTQYFGPGTRLTVL.

CDR3 residues: CASSTPQGAIETQYF. CDR3 sequence (DNA): TGTGCCAGCAGTACCCCCCAGGGCGCCATCGAGACCCAGTACTTC. J is TRBJ2-5 and V is TRBV28, with a weak D call TRBD1 (5 bases). CDR3 length equals 15 residues. Per the germline V gene, CDR1 is MDHEN and CDR2 is SYDVKM. Trimming took 5 bases from V and 5 from J, leaving 18 bases between them.

The gene calls are TRBV10-2 and TRBJ2-5, with 7 bases fitting TRBD2. V lost 1 base and J lost 4; bases outside the gene matches: 3. The CDR3 is 14 amino acids. CDR1 is WSHSY, CDR2 SAAADI, per germline. CDR3: CASSELGGTETQYF. The CDR3 DNA reads TGCGCCAGCAGTGAGTTGGGGGGGACAGAGACCCAGTACTTC.

This clone was counted a single time. The DNA of the CDR3 is TGCAGCGCTTTGCGTGTTTCTGGCACAGATACGCAGTATTTT. This encodes CSALRVSGTDTQYF. This chain links TRBV29-1 with TRBJ2-3; no clear D. V lost 7 bases to trimming and J lost 1 base, with 15 bases between them. The CDR3 is made up of 14 amino acids. Germline values: CDR1 SQVTM, CDR2 ANQGSEA.

The chain combines TRBV6-5 with TRBJ1-1; the D gene is possibly TRBD1 (6 bases). Germline-derived CDR1 and CDR2 are MNHEY and SVGAGI. The CDR3 is made up of 12 amino acids. With 8 bases removed from V and 5 bases from J, the gap between germline ends came to 12 bases. The CDR3 DNA reads TGTGCCAGCGGGAGGGGGGGAACTGAAGCTTTCTTT. It translates to CASGRGGTEAFF.